This entry lists 21 T cell receptor beta chains sequenced from one sample in a study of blood T cell repertoires in COVID-19 (dated by TCRdb to about 2020). The library was generated by the immunoSEQ multiplex PCR assay. Here the immuneACCESS table is served through TCRdb, limited to in-frame sequences with V and J called. Missing clones are a known gap in these copies; in checked studies unresolved V genes cover under half, and the rest lacks a known reason. Recorded for this sample are 200,000 to 300,000 clones; approximately 86% of them occurred a single time. The ten largest clones take up approximately 9.8% of the sample. The sequencing input was peripheral blood. The source is a middle-aged man who had recovered from COVID-19.

The chain is built from TRBV30 and TRBJ2-5, with D maybe TRBD1 (6 bases). The CDR3 is 13 amino acids. Germline values: CDR1 GTSNPN, CDR2 SVGIG (reference sequence). The V gene lost 2 bases and the J gene lost 4 bases, with 11 bases spanning the gap. The chain's CDR3 is CAWSKGGAETQYF. The CDR3 nucleotides are TGTGCCTGGAGTAAAGGGGGAGCAGAGACCCAGTACTTC. The full variable domain, rest sourced from reference TRBV30 and TRBJ2-5, is SQTIHQWPATLVQPVGSPLSLECTVEGTSNPNLYWYRQAAGRGLQLLFYSVGIGQISSEVPQNLSASRPQDRQFILSSKKLLLSDSGFYLCAWSKGGAETQYFGPGTRLLVL.

The genes are TRBV2 and TRBJ2-1; 11 bases match TRBD2. The CDR3 has 17 amino acids. CDR1 is SNHLY and CDR2 is FYNNEI in the germline V gene. Trimming took 6 bases from V and 6 from J; bases not matched to a gene: 13. The CDR3 sequence is CASSDPPLAGGLNEQFF. As DNA, the CDR3 is TGTGCCAGCAGCGACCCGCCGCTAGCGGGAGGCCTCAATGAGCAGTTCTTC.

The chain joins TRBV15 to TRBJ1-3; D is perhaps TRBD1 (5 bases). Per germline, CDR1 LNHNV and CDR2 YYDKDF (reference sequence). Between the trimmed V and J ends, which lost 0 bases and 4 bases, there was a span of 10 bases. There are 15 residues in the CDR3. The CDR3 DNA is TGTGCCACCAGCAGAGATCGTGGGGCGGGAAACACCATATATTTT. This translates into CATSRDRGAGNTIYF.

The chain recombines TRBV7-3 with TRBJ2-3; 11 bases line up with TRBD2. Germline loops: CDR1 SGHTA, CDR2 FQGTGA. CDR3 length: 16 residues. The J segment lost 9 bases and the V segment lost 1 base, leaving 9 bases of the junction unmatched. CDR3 protein: CASSLMTSGELGTQYF. CDR3 DNA sequence: TGTGCCAGCAGCTTAATGACTAGCGGGGAGCTTGGAACGCAGTATTTT. The full variable domain, in which reference TRBV7-3 and TRBJ2-3 provide the parts outside the CDR3, is GAGVSQTPSNKVTEKGKYVELRCDPISGHTALYWYRQSLGQGPEFLIYFQGTGAADDSGLPNDRFFAVRPEGSVSTLKIQRTERGDSAVYLCASSLMTSGELGTQYFGPGTRLTVL.

The chain uses TRBV27 and TRBJ2-7; 8 nucleotides line up with TRBD1. This CDR3 comprises 13 residues. V gave up 6 bases and J gave up 3 bases; unmatched junction bases: 4. Germline CDR1 and CDR2: MNHEY and SMNVEV (reference sequence). In DNA, the CDR3 is TGTGCCAGCAGGAGACAGGGGAGCTACGAGCAGTACTTC. Its protein is CASRRQGSYEQYF.

This chain joins TRBV4-3 and TRBJ2-3; TRBD2 might be the D (6 bases). Germline V gives CDR1 LGHNA, CDR2 YSLEER. V lost 2 bases, J lost 2 bases, and 17 bases lay in between. The CDR3 loop spans 17 amino acids. The CDR3 loop reads CASSQNPPGLHTDTQYF. DNA for the CDR3: TGCGCCAGCAGCCAAAACCCTCCGGGACTTCACACAGATACGCAGTATTTT.

The chain links TRBV3-1 (or the pseudogene TRBV3-2) to TRBJ2-5; 10 bases agree with TRBD2. The V gene's germline CDR1 is LGHDT and CDR2 YNNKEL (reference sequence). Trimming cost V 4 bases and J 4 bases; bases outside gene matches: 3. The CDR3 runs to 14 residues. CDR3 nucleotide sequence: TGTGCCAGCAGCCGGAGCGGGGGGGGAGAGACCCAGTACTTC. Translating gives CASSRSGGGETQYF.

This chain uses TRBV29-1 with TRBJ1-2; 7 bases line up with TRBD1. Germline assignment: CDR1 SQVTM and CDR2 ANQGSEA. The length of the CDR3 is 13 residues. V dropped 1 base and J dropped 11; count of bases not matched to a gene: 10. The CDR3 DNA sequence: TGCAGCGTTGAAGGAGACGGGACAGTGGTATACACCTTC. Residues: CSVEGDGTVVYTF. Looking up the rest from reference TRBV29-1 and TRBJ1-2 gives the full variable domain: SAVISQKPSRDICQRGTSLTIQCQVDSQVTMMFWYRQQPGQSLTLIATANQGSEATYESGFVIDKFPISRPNLTFSTLTVSNMSPEDSSIYLCSVEGDGTVVYTFGSGTRLTVV.

The rearrangement uses TRBV25-1 and TRBJ2-7, with 13 bases matching TRBD2. The CDR3 runs 14 residues. J lost 9 bases, V lost 5 bases, and 7 bases had no gene match. Per germline, CDR1 MGHDK and CDR2 SYGVNS. CDR3 sequence reads: CASSRTSGREGQYF. The CDR3 DNA reads as TGTGCCAGCAGTAGGACTAGCGGGAGAGAAGGGCAGTACTTC.

This clone was seen only once. As DNA, the CDR3 is TGTGCCAGCAGCGTAGCTCCCGACAGGGGAGGAGGCAATGAGCAGTTCTTC. This gives the protein CASSVAPDRGGGNEQFF. This chain joins TRBV9 and TRBJ2-1, with TRBD1 identical over 8 bases. CDR3 length: 17 amino acids. Looked up from germline, CDR1 is SGDLS and CDR2 is YYNGEE. After removal of 0 bases from V and 6 bases from J, the junction contained 11 bases not matched to a gene.

The V gene is TRBV20-1, the J gene TRBJ1-6; no clear D. CDR1 is DFQATT, CDR2 SNEGSKA, per germline (reference sequence). Trimming removed 4 bases from V and 6 bases from J, with 4 bases in between. The CDR3 length is 11 residues. This CDR3 reads CSATPNSPLHF. CDR3 sequence (DNA): TGCAGTGCTACTCCTAATTCACCCCTCCACTTT.

This clone was observed once. V and J are TRBV5-1 and TRBJ2-7; D possibly corresponds to TRBD2 (5 bases). The CDR3 length is 15 residues. V lost 3 bases, J lost 5 bases, and 18 bases lay in between. In germline, CDR1 is SGHRS, CDR2 YFSETQ. CDR3 in amino acids: CASSSRVSGGDEQYF. CDR3 DNA: TGCGCCAGCAGCTCCCGGGTGAGCGGTGGGGACGAGCAGTACTTC.

V usage is TRBV4-3 and J usage is TRBJ1-5; D ambiguous. This CDR3 region has 15 residues. Germline CDR1 is LGHNA and CDR2 is YSLEER. V was trimmed by 1 base and J by 6 bases, leaving 13 bases between them. The CDR3 bases are TGCGCCAGCAGCCAAGGAATCTTTGGGAGTCAGCCCCAGCATTTT. Its translation is CASSQGIFGSQPQHF.

J is TRBJ1-1 and V is TRBV5-6; D is possibly TRBD1 (5 bases). The CDR3 runs 14 residues. Germline loops: CDR1 SGHDT, CDR2 YYEEEE. The V end was cut by 4 bases, the J end by 1 base, with 11 bases between. In DNA, the CDR3 is TGTGCCAGCAGCCTGTCAAGGGGGAACACTGAAGCTTTCTTT. As protein: CASSLSRGNTEAFF.

This chain connects TRBV6-5 to TRBJ2-7; 8 positions agree with TRBD1. Per germline, CDR1 MNHEY and CDR2 SVGAGI. The CDR3 has 15 amino acids. V was pared by 0 bases and J by 5 bases, with 6 bases of the junction left unmatched. CDR3 bases: TGTGCCAGCAGTTACTCGACCCAGGGGGCGAACGAGCAGTACTTC. Encoded protein: CASSYSTQGANEQYF.

V is TRBV7-7 and J is TRBJ2-7, with TRBD1 matching over 7 bases. The CDR3 totals 15 residues. Germline assignment: CDR1 SSHAT and CDR2 FNYEAQ (reference sequence). The J segment lost 9 bases and the V segment lost 6 bases, leaving 17 bases of the junction unmatched. This CDR3 reads CASRPKDRWSTGQYF. CDR3 sequence (DNA): TGTGCCAGCAGGCCCAAGGACAGGTGGTCTACGGGGCAGTACTTC.

J is TRBJ2-5 and V is TRBV7-7, with D tentatively TRBD2 (6 bases). The CDR3 has 15 amino acids. Germline CDR1 SSHAT, CDR2 FNYEAQ (reference sequence). V was pared by 1 base and J by 4 bases, with 13 bases between. For the CDR3, the DNA is TGTGCCAGCAGCTTAGGAGTAGCGGAGACAGAGACCCAGTACTTC. Its protein is CASSLGVAETETQYF.

This clone was recorded a few times. The gene calls are TRBV6-6 and TRBJ2-2, with D perhaps matching TRBD1 (6 bases). V gave up 6 bases and J gave up 5 bases, with 16 bases separating them. Germline V gene sequence: CDR1 MNHNY, CDR2 SVGAGI (reference sequence). The CDR3 consists of 15 residues. The CDR3 loop is CASRPLSTGTGELFF. Written as DNA, the CDR3 is TGTGCCAGCAGACCTTTATCTACAGGGACCGGGGAGCTGTTTTTT.

The chain carries TRBV11-2 and TRBJ2-2; the match to TRBD2 covers 13 bases. The CDR3 length is 19 residues. V was pared by 5 bases and J by 3 bases, with 12 bases of the junction left unmatched. Germline-derived CDR1 and CDR2 are SGHAT and FQNNGV. The DNA of the CDR3 is TGTGCCAGCAGCCTACGACTAGCGGGGGGCTACACATACACCGGGGAGCTGTTTTTT. Its translation is CASSLRLAGGYTYTGELFF.

This sequence joins TRBV1 and TRBJ2-2; TRBD2, as called in the table, went unchecked against the DNA. TRBV1 is an annotated pseudogene. The CDR3 contains 18 residues. The CDR3 DNA reads TGCACCAGCAGCCATCGGTGGGCGGGGGGCAAGAACACCGGGGAGCTGTTTTTT. Encoded protein: CTSSHRWAGGKNTGELFF.

This clone has just one count. The chain links TRBV19 to TRBJ2-1, with D maybe TRBD2 (6 bases). V lost 4 bases to trimming and J lost 14 bases, with 24 bases between them. The CDR3 has 15 amino acids. Germline V CDR1 and CDR2: LNHDA, SQIVND (reference sequence). DNA for the CDR3: TGTGCCAGTAGTAGGGGAGCTAGCGCAGCGCGAGGGGAGTTCTTC. Encoded protein: CASSRGASAARGEFF.